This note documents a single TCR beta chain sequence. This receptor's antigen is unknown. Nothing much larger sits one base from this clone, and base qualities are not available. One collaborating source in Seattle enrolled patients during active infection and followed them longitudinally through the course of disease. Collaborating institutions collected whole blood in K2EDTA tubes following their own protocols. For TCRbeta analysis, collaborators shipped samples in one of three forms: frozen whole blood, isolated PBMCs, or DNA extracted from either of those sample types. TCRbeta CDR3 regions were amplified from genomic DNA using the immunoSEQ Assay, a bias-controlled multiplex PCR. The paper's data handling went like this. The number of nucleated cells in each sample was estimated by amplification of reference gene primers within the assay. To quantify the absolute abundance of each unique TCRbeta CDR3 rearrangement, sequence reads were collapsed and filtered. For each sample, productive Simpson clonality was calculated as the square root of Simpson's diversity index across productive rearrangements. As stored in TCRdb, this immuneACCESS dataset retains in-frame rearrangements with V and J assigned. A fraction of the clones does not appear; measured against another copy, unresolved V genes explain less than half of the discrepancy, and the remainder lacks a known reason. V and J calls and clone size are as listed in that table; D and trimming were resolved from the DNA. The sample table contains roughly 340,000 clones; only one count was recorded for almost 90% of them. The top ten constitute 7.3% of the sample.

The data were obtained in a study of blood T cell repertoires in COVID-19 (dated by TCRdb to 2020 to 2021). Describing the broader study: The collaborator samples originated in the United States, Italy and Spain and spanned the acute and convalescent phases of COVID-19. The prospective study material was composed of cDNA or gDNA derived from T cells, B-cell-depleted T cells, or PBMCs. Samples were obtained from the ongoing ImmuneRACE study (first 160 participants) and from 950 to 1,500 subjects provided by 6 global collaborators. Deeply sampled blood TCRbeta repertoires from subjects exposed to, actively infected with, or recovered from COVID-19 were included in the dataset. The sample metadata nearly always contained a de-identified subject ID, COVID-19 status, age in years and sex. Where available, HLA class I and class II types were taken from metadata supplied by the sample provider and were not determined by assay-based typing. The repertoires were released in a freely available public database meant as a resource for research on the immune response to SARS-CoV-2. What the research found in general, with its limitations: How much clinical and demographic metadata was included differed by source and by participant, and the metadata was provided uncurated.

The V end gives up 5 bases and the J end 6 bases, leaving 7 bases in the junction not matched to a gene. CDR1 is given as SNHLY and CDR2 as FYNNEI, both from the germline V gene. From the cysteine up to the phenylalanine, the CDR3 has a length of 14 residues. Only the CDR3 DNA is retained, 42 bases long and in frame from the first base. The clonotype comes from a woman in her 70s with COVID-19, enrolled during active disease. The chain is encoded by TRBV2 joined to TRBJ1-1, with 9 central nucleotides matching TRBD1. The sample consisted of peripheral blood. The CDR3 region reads CASSPYDRGAEAFF. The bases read TGTGCCAGCAGTCCCTATGACAGGGGGGCTGAAGCTTTCTTT.